This T cell receptor beta chain was captured by sequencing in a study of blood T cells in healthy people across ages. Notes on the study in general: The study found more naive CD4+ cells and higher diversity in long-lived than aged donors.

The CDR3 loop spans 13 amino acids. The V segment lost 4 bases and the J segment 5 bases; nucleotides outside the gene matches: 3. The V gene's germline CDR1 is DFQATT and CDR2 SNEGSKA (reference sequence). Healthy individuals of Caucasian origin from Russia, aged roughly 6 to 95, served as donors. It was with a sample-barcoded 5' primer and a J-beta primer mix that a second PCR of about 6 to 11 cycles was run. Each CDR3 protein gets one entry after TCRdb re-called the 5' RACE reads with MiXCR. In the table there are around 800,000 distinct CDR3 sequences, approximately 24% of which are singletons. A note on this clonotype: What it binds is unknown.

These data also featured in a second study, about T cells of mothers and their children. From that report: A second PCR was performed with the M1S primer. This primer added sample barcodes and 2-4 random nucleotides.

This chain links TRBV20-1 with TRBJ1-5; 9 nucleotides line up with TRBD1. The clonotype originates from a boy younger than 18 in good health. The sample was blood. Here the CDR3 reads CSAKQGADQPQHF. The CDR3 DNA reads TGCAGTGCTAAACAGGGGGCCGATCAGCCCCAGCATTTT.